The clone carrying this T cell receptor beta chain was seen ten or more times. The sample originates from a study of Graves' ophthalmopathy and Graves' hyperthyroidism. Amplification of the TCR beta CDR3 regions used RNA transcripts (as template). Investigators did first-round RT-PCR with HTBI primers, then second-round multiplex PCR. TCRdb reprocessed the multiplex PCR reads via MiXCR and lists one record per CDR3 protein. The sample includes a few hundred thousand distinct CDR3 sequences, about a sixth of them seen just once. This CDR3 region has 13 residues. The V gene lost 3 bases and the J gene lost 0 bases, with 8 bases spanning the gap. Germline assignment: CDR1 GTSNPN and CDR2 SVGIG (reference sequence).

This chain connects TRBV30 to TRBJ1-2; D call uncertain. The TCR sequence derives from an adult man with Graves' ophthalmopathy. The material sequenced was peripheral blood. This chain's CDR3 is CAWRPGSNYGYTF. CDR3 coding DNA: TGTGCCTGGAGACCGGGATCTAACTATGGCTACACCTTC.